This T cell receptor beta chain was retrieved from a study of blood T cell repertoires in COVID-19. Study as a whole: The samples span acute and convalescent COVID-19 from the United States, Italy and Spain. T cells, B-cell-depleted T cells, or PBMCs provided the cDNA or gDNA that served as material.

The CDR3 is 13 residues long. From germline, CDR1 is MNHEY and CDR2 SMNVEV (reference sequence). Trimming removed 6 bases from V and 7 bases from J, with 12 bases in between. A Seattle source enrolled patients during active infection and followed them longitudinally. The table came from immunoSEQ multiplex PCR; TCRdb's copy has only in-frame clones and leaves some out. This sample has fewer than 350,000 clones, with more than 70% found just once. The J gene is TRBJ1-4, the V gene TRBV27; no clear D. The sequenced sample was peripheral blood. This clonotype originated in a woman in her twenties or thirties with COVID-19, enrolled during active disease. The CDR3 DNA reads TGTGCCAGCAGGCCGCATGGGAGTGAAAAACTGTTTTTT. It is translated as CASRPHGSEKLFF.